This T cell receptor beta chain was identified during a study of PD-1 blockade in classical Hodgkin lymphoma (dated by TCRdb to 2019 to 2021). Notes on the research overall: Nivolumab dosing was 3 mg/kg intravenously every 2 weeks, continuing until either disease progression or unacceptable toxicity. The study used TCR beta sequencing and CyTOF to define a peripheral blood immune signature of response to PD-1 blockade in classical Hodgkin lymphoma. General findings and caveats noted by the study authors: A significant rise by C4D1 was seen in CD4+ but not CD8+ TCR diversity (p=0.0027 vs p=0.16), with the rise being most apparent in complete responders (p=0.02). Only a single clinical trial cohort was studied, and what caused the repertoire differences, possibly disease activity or prior therapy, remained undefined. Among trial patients, those achieving complete response had baseline diversity similar to that of newly diagnosed patients, while diversity was significantly lower in partial responders and progressors. Baseline TCR diversity was reported as lower in newly diagnosed patients than in healthy donors, and lower still in relapsed/refractory patients. Lower diversity was observed in patients in whom nivolumab was started less than 1 year after ASCT, and these patients were excluded from later analyses so that confounding by immune reconstitution would be avoided.

The Qiagen DNeasy kit was used to extract genomic DNA from unsorted PBMCs and from the negatively selected CD4+ and CD8+ fractions. Amplification of TCR beta CDR3 regions was done by immunoSEQ multiplex PCR with primers that anneal to V and J segments. Amplification bias was minimized using a synthetic immune receptor repertoire, and residual bias was removed computationally after sequencing. For the original study's pipeline: Custom Python scripts were used to quantify repertoire diversity as the Shannon entropy index. Unsorted, CD4+ and CD8+ repertoires were examined separately, except in combined analyses, for which CD4+ and CD8+ sequences were merged in silico. A clone was considered expanded if an increase in frequency of at least 2-fold after treatment relative to C1D1 was found, and a pseudocount of 0.5 was applied to clones undetected at baseline. Clones with 0 or 1 copy at C1D1 were defined as singleton clones, while clones with 2 or more copies were defined as non-singleton clones. Clones expanded in unsorted samples were labelled as CD4+, CD8+ or unknown by matching protein sequences in sorted samples from the same patient. Wilcoxon tests on paired samples were used to test changes in diversity from C1D1 to C4D1. The table was pulled from immuneACCESS by TCRdb, which kept in-frame rearrangements only. Such tables lose some clones; where checked, under half of the loss comes from unresolved V genes, and the rest has no known cause. The DNA was the basis for D and trimming; V, J and clone size are from that table. The table for this sample lists some 23,000 clones; around 77% of them were counted only once. The ten biggest clones cover around a sixth of the sample.

CDR1 and CDR2, per the germline V gene, are SGHAT and FQNNGV. V is cut back by 4 bases and J by 3 bases, with 2 bases in the junction unmatched. The CDR3 holds 15 amino acids from the cysteine to the phenylalanine. The DNA shown is the 45-base CDR3, in frame from base 1. Comments on this clone: Its antigen target is currently unknown. No base quality information exists; no much larger clone differs at one position.

According to the study, the label for this sample's time point signals: cycle 2 day 1 (C2D1) of nivolumab. All trial patients had relapsed after autologous stem cell transplantation, with cohorts A, B and C differing in prior brentuximab vedotin exposure. A total of roughly 60 patients with relapsed/refractory classical Hodgkin lymphoma made up the trial cohort, and each patient's best overall response was complete response, partial response or progressive disease. Trial patients were treated with single-agent nivolumab in the multi-cohort phase II CheckMate 205 trial. An independent review committee assessed best overall response using the 2007 International Working Group response criteria. Trial PBMCs were collected just before the start of nivolumab (C1D1) and during therapy at cycle 2 day 1 and cycle 4 day 1. Peripheral blood was collected in 8 mL Vacutainer Cell Preparation Tubes, from which PBMCs were isolated by centrifugation and then cryopreserved.

This TCR was sampled from a human donor with classical Hodgkin lymphoma. In this chain, TRBV11-2 is recombined with TRBJ2-1, with 11 middle bases fitting TRBD2. Sequencing used peripheral blood mononuclear cells (PBMCs), obtained before the second cycle of nivolumab. The DNA sequence reads TGTGCCAGCAGCTCCCTAGCGGGGGGCTACAATGAGCAGTTCTTC. It is translated as CASSSLAGGYNEQFF.